Shown below are 29 T cell receptor beta chains from a single sample sequenced in a study of shared clonotypes between healthy human individuals. TCRdb keeps only in-frame clones here, not all; method: immunoSEQ multiplex PCR. The data show 1.5 million to 1.9 million clones, with 95% to 99% seen just once and 0.4% to 0.45% held by the top ten. Sample: naive CD4+ T cells sorted from blood. Indicated subset: CD45RA+ positively selected. The receptors originated from a man aged 25-45 years in good health.

The chain recombines TRBV28 with TRBJ2-1; D is ambiguous. CDR1 is MDHEN and CDR2 is SYDVKM in the germline V gene. The CDR3 runs 12 residues. Trimming stripped 4 bases from V and 9 bases from J, with 10 bases between. The CDR3 DNA sequence: TGTGCCAGCAGTTCCCAGATCGGTGAGCAGTTCTTC. Translation: CASSSQIGEQFF.

V and J are TRBV5-3 and TRBJ2-7; D is uncertain. TRBV5-3 is an open reading frame whose function is uncertain. The ends were cut back, 3 bases at V and 2 bases at J, with 18 bases in the middle. CDR3 length: 16 amino acids. The CDR3 coding sequence is TGTGCCAGAAGCTCGTCTGTGGCGGATGTGACCTACGAGCAGTACTTC. Amino acid sequence: CARSSSVADVTYEQYF.

This clone was detected only once. The chain combines TRBV4-2 with TRBJ2-3, with unresolved D. Germline V CDR1 and CDR2: LGHNA, YNFKEQ. V was shortened by 0 bases and J by 5 bases, with 3 bases between the two germline ends. This CDR3 region has 12 residues. This chain's CDR3 is CASSQDEDTQYF. The CDR3 region has the DNA TGTGCCAGCAGCCAAGATGAAGATACGCAGTATTTT.

This clone was seen once. The chain joins TRBV18 to TRBJ2-5; either TRBD1 or TRBD2 may supply D (6 bases each). The length of the CDR3 is 16 residues. The V end lost 2 bases, the J end lost 2 bases, and 15 bases lay between the germline ends. Germline CDR1 and CDR2: KGHSH and LQKENI. CDR3 loop: CASSPLGGERQETQYF. DNA for the CDR3: TGTGCCAGCTCACCATTGGGGGGCGAACGTCAAGAGACCCAGTACTTC. The entire variable domain, with the rest obtained from reference TRBV18 and TRBJ2-5, is as follows: NAGVMQNPRHLVRRRGQEARLRCSPMKGHSHVYWYRQLPEEGLKFMVYLQKENIIDESGMPKERFSAEFPKEGPSILRIQQVVRGDSAAYFCASSPLGGERQETQYFGPGTRLLVL.

This chain links TRBV19 with TRBJ1-2, with 7 bases lining up with TRBD1. The CDR3 length is 15 residues. Trimming cost V 7 bases and J 0 bases; bases outside gene matches: 8. Germline CDR1 is LNHDA and CDR2 is SQIVND (reference sequence). The CDR3: CASTSLDRPNYGYTF. CDR3 DNA sequence: TGTGCCAGTACATCCTTGGACAGGCCTAACTATGGCTACACCTTC.

This chain joins TRBV18 and TRBJ2-1; no clear D. The CDR3 has 14 amino acids. With 2 bases removed from V and 9 bases from J, the gap between germline ends came to 14 bases. The V gene's germline CDR1 is KGHSH and CDR2 LQKENI. Here the CDR3 DNA reads TGTGCCAGCTCACCATACCCTTCCCGCGGTGAGCAGTTCTTC. Protein product: CASSPYPSRGEQFF. Variable domain in full (rest from reference TRBV18 and TRBJ2-1): NAGVMQNPRHLVRRRGQEARLRCSPMKGHSHVYWYRQLPEEGLKFMVYLQKENIIDESGMPKERFSAEFPKEGPSILRIQQVVRGDSAAYFCASSPYPSRGEQFFGPGTRLTVL.

This CDR3 reads CASSEGGSTNEQFF. CDR3 DNA: TGTGCCAGCAGCGAGGGCGGGAGTACCAATGAGCAGTTCTTC. The rearrangement joins TRBV9 to TRBJ2-1; 7 positions agree with TRBD2. V gave up 3 bases and J gave up 6 bases; unmatched junction bases: 6. Germline V gives CDR1 SGDLS, CDR2 YYNGEE. The CDR3 spans 14 residues.

A note on this clone: The sample carries other DNA sequences with the same CDR3. V gene TRBV7-2 combines with J gene TRBJ2-2, with D possibly matching TRBD2 (6 bases). V dropped 1 base and J dropped 0 bases, with 6 bases sitting between them. The germline V gene has CDR1 SGHTA and CDR2 FQGNSA. The CDR3 is 15 residues long. CDR3: CASSLGGANTGELFF. CDR3 nucleotides: TGTGCCAGCAGCTTAGGCGGGGCGAACACCGGGGAGCTGTTTTTT.

The chain is built from TRBV7-9 and TRBJ1-4; 9 bases fit TRBD1. The ends lost 5 bases at V and 8 bases at J; junction bases unmatched: 6. Germline values: CDR1 SEHNR, CDR2 FQNEAQ (reference sequence). The CDR3 loop spans 14 amino acids. CDR3 residues: CASSRQGVREKLFF. Here the CDR3 DNA reads TGTGCCAGCAGCCGACAGGGGGTTCGCGAAAAACTGTTTTTT.

The V gene is TRBV4-3, the J gene TRBJ2-1, with D possibly TRBD1 on 5 matching bases. Trimming removed 3 bases at V and 2 bases at J, with 11 bases between. The CDR3 runs 15 residues. CDR1 and CDR2 (germline): LGHNA, YSLEER. CDR3 nucleotides: TGCGCCAGCAGCCATCGGCCAGGGCCCTACAATGAGCAGTTCTTC. Protein sequence: CASSHRPGPYNEQFF.

This clone was counted once. The chain combines TRBV18 with TRBJ2-7; TRBD2 might be the D (5 bases). The CDR3 has 19 amino acids. Trimming pared 1 base from V and 3 bases from J, leaving 25 bases between. Per the germline V gene, CDR1 is KGHSH and CDR2 is LQKENI. This CDR3 reads CASSPLVGGITRDRYEQYF. The DNA of the CDR3 is TGTGCCAGCTCACCACTGGTCGGAGGAATTACTAGGGATCGCTACGAGCAGTACTTC.

This clone was seen only once. CDR3 sequence: CASSPDRRTDTQYF. The CDR3, as DNA: TGCGCCAGCAGCCCGGACAGGCGCACAGATACGCAGTATTTT. This sequence joins TRBV5-1 and TRBJ2-3; 7 positions match TRBD1. The CDR3 has 14 amino acids. Trimming took 4 bases from V and 1 from J; bases not matched to a gene: 3. Germline CDR1 is SGHRS and CDR2 is YFSETQ.

The count of this clone is one. This rearrangement joins TRBV5-1 to TRBJ2-1, with no clear D. CDR1 and CDR2 (germline): SGHRS, YFSETQ. The V end was cut by 0 bases, the J end by 8 bases, with 6 bases between. The CDR3 loop spans 12 amino acids. The CDR3 loop reads CASSLDLDEQFF. Written as DNA, the CDR3 is TGCGCCAGCAGCTTGGACCTCGATGAGCAGTTCTTC.

The CDR3 DNA follows: TGTGCCAGCATGAGGAACACAGGGGCAGATACGCAGTATTTT. Its protein is CASMRNTGADTQYF. The rearrangement joins TRBV11-1 to TRBJ2-3; 7 nucleotides match TRBD1. Germline CDR1 and CDR2: SGHAT and FQDESV (reference sequence). J gave up 4 bases and V 7 bases, and 8 bases lay outside the gene matches. The CDR3 is made up of 14 amino acids.

V and J are TRBV25-1 and TRBJ2-1; perhaps TRBD2 as D (5 bases). CDR1 MGHDK and CDR2 SYGVNS come from the germline V gene. Deletions cut 8 bases from V and 4 bases from J, with 6 bases between. CDR3 length equals 11 residues. The CDR3 loop reads CASRRYNEQFF. In DNA form, the CDR3 reads TGTGCCAGCCGGAGGTACAATGAGCAGTTCTTC. Supplemented by reference TRBV25-1 and TRBJ2-1, the full variable domain reads EADIYQTPRYLVIGTGKKITLECSQTMGHDKMYWYQQDPGMELHLIHYSYGVNSTEKGDLSSESTVSRIRTEHFPLTLESARPSHTSQYLCASRRYNEQFFGPGTRLTVL.

On this clone: Distinct nucleotide sequences in the sample also encode this CDR3. The V call is TRBV5-1, the J call TRBJ2-5; D is undetermined. V was shortened by 0 bases and J by 2 bases, with 5 bases between the two germline ends. Germline V gene sequence: CDR1 SGHRS, CDR2 YFSETQ. This CDR3 has 13 amino acids. CDR3 in amino acids: CASSLEVQETQYF. CDR3 sequence (DNA): TGCGCCAGCAGCTTGGAAGTACAAGAGACCCAGTACTTC.

V and J are TRBV19 and TRBJ2-5; no definite D call. Per the germline V gene, CDR1 is LNHDA and CDR2 is SQIVND (reference sequence). Trimming pared 5 bases from V and 7 bases from J, leaving 11 bases between. The length of the CDR3 is 12 residues. CDR3 sequence reads: CASSSGVGTQYF. The CDR3 region has the DNA TGTGCCAGTAGTTCAGGAGTGGGGACCCAGTACTTC.

The rearrangement joins TRBV7-8 to TRBJ2-1, with D perhaps TRBD1 (9 bases). The CDR3 runs to 19 residues. V lost 6 bases, J lost 4 bases, and 28 bases lay in between. CDR1 and CDR2 from the germline V gene are SGHVS and FQNEAQ. The CDR3 bases are TGTGCCAGCAGATTGGACAGGGGCACTAGCGGAGCTACATACAATGAGCAGTTCTTC. This gives the protein CASRLDRGTSGATYNEQFF.

About this clone itself: The same CDR3 arises from other DNA sequences in this sample as well. V gene TRBV5-1 combines with J gene TRBJ1-3; D not certain. Between the trimmed V and J ends, which lost 1 base and 0 bases, there was a span of 5 bases. The CDR3 length is 14 residues. Germline CDR1 SGHRS, CDR2 YFSETQ. For the CDR3, the DNA is TGCGCCAGCAGCTTGTCGGGCTCTGGAAACACCATATATTTT. This sequence encodes CASSLSGSGNTIYF.

The rearrangement links TRBV5-1 to TRBJ2-7; the D gene could be TRBD1 or TRBD2 (5 bases each). The ends were cut back, 0 bases at V and 4 bases at J, with 14 bases in the middle. Looked up from germline, CDR1 is SGHRS and CDR2 is YFSETQ. This CDR3 has 15 amino acids. DNA of the CDR3: TGCGCCAGCAGCTTGGTAGCCCAGGGAGAGTACGAGCAGTACTTC. This gives the protein CASSLVAQGEYEQYF.

The V and J genes are TRBV18 and TRBJ2-3; TRBD2 matches at 9 bases. Germline V CDR1 and CDR2: KGHSH, LQKENI. V dropped 3 bases and J dropped 4; count of bases not matched to a gene: 8. This CDR3 spans 16 amino acids. CDR3 sequence reads: CASSPTLAGTSDTQYF. Here the CDR3 DNA reads TGTGCCAGCTCACCCACGCTAGCGGGGACCTCAGATACGCAGTATTTT.

The V call is TRBV10-3, the J call TRBJ2-7; 8 nucleotides align to TRBD1. Trimming took 6 bases from V and 7 from J; bases not matched to a gene: 11. The CDR3 covers 14 residues. Germline V gene sequence: CDR1 ENHRY, CDR2 SYGVKD. The CDR3 DNA reads TGTGCCATCAGCCTCAACCTGACAGGGGATGAGCAGTACTTC. Its translation: CAISLNLTGDEQYF.

The chain has TRBV2 and TRBJ2-7, with TRBD2 as a possible D gene (5 bases). Per germline, CDR1 SNHLY and CDR2 FYNNEI. The CDR3 covers 12 residues. The germline V and J ends were trimmed by 6 bases and 5 bases, with 11 bases remaining between them. The CDR3 bases are TGTGCCAGCAGCCCGAGGGTCGACGAGCAGTACTTC. It specifies CASSPRVDEQYF.

CDR3 sequence (DNA): TGTGCCAGCAGTTGGGCAGGGGATCAGCCCCAGCATTTT. Protein sequence: CASSWAGDQPQHF. The chain couples TRBV28 to TRBJ1-5; tentative D call: TRBD1 (6 bases). The V and J ends lost 4 bases and 5 bases respectively, with 9 bases between them. Germline CDR1 is MDHEN and CDR2 is SYDVKM. This CDR3 has 13 residues.

This chain uses TRBV18 with TRBJ1-5; D remains ambiguous. The CDR3 consists of 14 residues. Germline loops: CDR1 KGHSH, CDR2 LQKENI. Trimming left V 2 bases short and J 10 bases short, with 15 bases between. The CDR3 coding sequence is TGTGCCAGCTCACCAAGGAGGGAGGATAGCCCCCAGCATTTT. It encodes CASSPRREDSPQHF.

The V call is TRBV11-1, the J call TRBJ1-2; maybe TRBD1 (5 bases). The CDR3 loop spans 15 amino acids. Germline V gene lookup returns CDR1 SGHAT and CDR2 FQDESV (reference sequence). V lost 5 bases to trimming and J lost 5 bases, with 18 bases between them. DNA of the CDR3: TGTGCCAGCAGCCCCCGGAGAGACAGCGATTATGGCTACACCTTC. Translation gives CASSPRRDSDYGYTF.

J is TRBJ1-3 and V is TRBV5-1; D is unclear. Germline V lookup: CDR1 SGHRS, CDR2 YFSETQ. V lost 3 bases, J lost 11 bases, and 18 bases lay in between. The CDR3 is 14 residues long. Written as DNA, the CDR3 is TGCGCCAGCAGCTCCAATTGGGAAAAACGCGCCATATATTTT. This translates into CASSSNWEKRAIYF.

V is TRBV27 and J is TRBJ2-7, with D unclear. Between the trimmed V and J ends, which lost 3 bases and 6 bases, there was a span of 12 bases. The CDR3 has 13 residues. Germline V gene sequence: CDR1 MNHEY, CDR2 SMNVEV (reference sequence). The CDR3 protein is CASSFDWGGEQYF. The CDR3 bases are TGTGCCAGCAGTTTCGACTGGGGTGGCGAGCAGTACTTC.

This sequence joins TRBV10-2 and TRBJ2-7; no clear D. CDR1 and CDR2 from the germline V gene are WSHSY and SAAADI. The CDR3 is 12 amino acids. The V and J ends lost 3 bases and 0 bases respectively, with 3 bases between them. CDR3 loop: CASSDISYEQYF. In DNA form, the CDR3 reads TGCGCCAGCAGTGACATCTCCTACGAGCAGTACTTC.